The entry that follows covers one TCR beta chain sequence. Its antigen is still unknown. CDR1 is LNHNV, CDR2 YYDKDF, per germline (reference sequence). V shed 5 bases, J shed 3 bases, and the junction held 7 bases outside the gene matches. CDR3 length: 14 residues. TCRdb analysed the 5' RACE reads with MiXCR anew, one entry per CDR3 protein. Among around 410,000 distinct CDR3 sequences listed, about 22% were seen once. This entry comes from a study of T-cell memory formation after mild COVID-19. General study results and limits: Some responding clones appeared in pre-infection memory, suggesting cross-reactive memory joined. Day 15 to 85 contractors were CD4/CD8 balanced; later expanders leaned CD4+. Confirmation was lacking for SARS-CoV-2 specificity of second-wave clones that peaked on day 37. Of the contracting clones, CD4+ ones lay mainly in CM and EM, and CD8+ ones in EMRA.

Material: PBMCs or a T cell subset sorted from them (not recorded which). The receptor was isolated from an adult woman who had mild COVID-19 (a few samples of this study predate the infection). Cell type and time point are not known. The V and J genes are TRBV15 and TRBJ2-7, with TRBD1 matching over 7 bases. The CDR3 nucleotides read TGTGCCACCAGCTCGACAGGGAAAGGCTACGAGCAGTACTTC. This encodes CATSSTGKGYEQYF.